This TCR beta chain appears in the sequencing data of a study of radiotherapy plus CTLA-4 blockade in lung cancer. Points from the study as a whole: Clones of tumor-derived TCRs expanded in blood after radiotherapy plus ipilimumab.

Germline values: CDR1 MNHEY, CDR2 SMNVEV (reference sequence). V lost 3 bases, J lost 8 bases, and 9 bases stayed unmatched. This CDR3 spans 14 amino acids. About this clone: The antigen is not known.

TCRdb's copy holds only in-frame clones and misses some; the assay was immunoSEQ multiplex PCR. This table has tens of thousands of clones, 70% to 90% appearing once. The sequenced sample was peripheral blood, obtained from a patient treated with radiotherapy plus ipilimumab. The J gene is TRBJ1-2, the V gene TRBV27; 7 nucleotides agree with TRBD1. This receptor was identified in a human donor with non-small cell lung cancer that progressed on radiotherapy plus ipilimumab. This chain's CDR3 is CASSFSATGQGYTF. The CDR3 region has the DNA TGTGCCAGCAGTTTTTCGGCGACAGGGCAGGGCTACACCTTC.